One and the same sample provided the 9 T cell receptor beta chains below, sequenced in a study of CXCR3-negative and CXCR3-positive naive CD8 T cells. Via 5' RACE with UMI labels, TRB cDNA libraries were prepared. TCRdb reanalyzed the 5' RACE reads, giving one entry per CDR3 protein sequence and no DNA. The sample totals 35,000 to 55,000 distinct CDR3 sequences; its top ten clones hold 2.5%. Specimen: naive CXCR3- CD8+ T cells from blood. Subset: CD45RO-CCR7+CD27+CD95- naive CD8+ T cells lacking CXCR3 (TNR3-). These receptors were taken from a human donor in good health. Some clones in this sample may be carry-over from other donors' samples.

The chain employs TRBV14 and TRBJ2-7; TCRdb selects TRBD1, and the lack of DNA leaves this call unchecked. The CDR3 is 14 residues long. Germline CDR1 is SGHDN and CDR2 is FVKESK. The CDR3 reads CASSRYGQAYEQYF.

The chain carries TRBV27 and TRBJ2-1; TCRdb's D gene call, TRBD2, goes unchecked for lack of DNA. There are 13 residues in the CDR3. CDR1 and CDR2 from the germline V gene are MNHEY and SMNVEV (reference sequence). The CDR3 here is CASSFRPLDEQFF.

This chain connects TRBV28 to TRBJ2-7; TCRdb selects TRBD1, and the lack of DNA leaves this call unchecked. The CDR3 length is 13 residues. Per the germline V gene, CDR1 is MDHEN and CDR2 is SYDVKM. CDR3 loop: CASSLQGVGEQYF.

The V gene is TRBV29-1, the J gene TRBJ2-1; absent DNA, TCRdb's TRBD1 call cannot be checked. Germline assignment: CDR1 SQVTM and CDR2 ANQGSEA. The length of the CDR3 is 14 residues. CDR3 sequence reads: CSVEDRTVYNEQFF.

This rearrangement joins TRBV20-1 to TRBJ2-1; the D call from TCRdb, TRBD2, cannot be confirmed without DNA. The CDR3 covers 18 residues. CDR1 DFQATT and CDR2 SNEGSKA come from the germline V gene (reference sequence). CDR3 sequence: CSARAPFSGVSSYNEQFF.

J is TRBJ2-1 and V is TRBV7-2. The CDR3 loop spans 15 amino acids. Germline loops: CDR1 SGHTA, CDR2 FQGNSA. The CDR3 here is CASSREGAPYNEQFF. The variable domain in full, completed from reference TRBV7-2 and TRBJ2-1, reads GAGVSQSPSNKVTEKGKDVELRCDPISGHTALYWYRQSLGQGLEFLIYFQGNSAPDKSGLPSDRFSAERTGGSVSTLTIQRTQQEDSAVYLCASSREGAPYNEQFFGPGTRLTVL.

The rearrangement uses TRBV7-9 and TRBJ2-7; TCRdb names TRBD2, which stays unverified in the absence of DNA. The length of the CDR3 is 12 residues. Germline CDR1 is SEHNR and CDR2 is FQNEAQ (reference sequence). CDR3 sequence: CASSRPRNEQYF.

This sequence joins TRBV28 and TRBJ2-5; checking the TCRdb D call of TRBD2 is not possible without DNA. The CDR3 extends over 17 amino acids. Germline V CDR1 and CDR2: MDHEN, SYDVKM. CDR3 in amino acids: CASSFVGVGQFQETQYF.

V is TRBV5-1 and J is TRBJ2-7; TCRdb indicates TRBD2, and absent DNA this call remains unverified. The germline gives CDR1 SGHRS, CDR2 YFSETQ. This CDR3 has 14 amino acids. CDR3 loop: CASSWTSGAYEQYF.